These T cell receptor beta chains were read from a single sample in a study of blood T cell repertoires in COVID-19. Method: immunoSEQ multiplex PCR; TCRdb's copy keeps in-frame clones and lacks some. The sample shows 45,000 to 65,000 clones, approximately 89% of them seen only once. The sample consisted of peripheral blood. These receptors were obtained from a human donor in a cohort sampled during active COVID-19. Each CDR3 is given with its conserved first and last residue. Fields, in order: D gene, J gene, clone size, V gene, CDR3 DNA, CDR3 protein. The D gene is left open where the match is weak. Rows give clone size only sometimes, using once, few, many, or a class for an expanded clone.

TRBD2 | TRBJ2-3 | few | TRBV7-3 | TGTGCCAGCAGCTTAGGCTATCGGGAGGGTGGAGATACGCAGTATTTT | CASSLGYREGGDTQYF
. | TRBJ2-7 | . | TRBV27 | TGTGCCAGCAGTTTTTCAGGGCTGGGCGAGCAGTACTTC | CASSFSGLGEQYF
. | TRBJ1-5 | . | TRBV6-2/TRBV6-3 | TGTGCCAGCAGTTACAGCAAACAGGGTCAGGCCCAGCATTTT | CASSYSKQGQAQHF
TRBD1 | TRBJ1-5 | . | TRBV19 | TGTGCCAGTAGTGAGAGGGGGCAACGAAATCAGCCCCAGCATTTT | CASSERGQRNQPQHF
TRBD1 | TRBJ2-5 | . | TRBV5-1 | TGCGCCAGCAGCCTGACAGGGGTCGGGGAGACCCAGTACTTC | CASSLTGVGETQYF
TRBD2 | TRBJ2-7 | . | TRBV4-1 | TGCGCCAGCAGCCAAGAACCCTACAGGACTAGCCGGCTCGAGCAGTACTTC | CASSQEPYRTSRLEQYF
. | TRBJ1-1 | . | TRBV5-1 | TGCGCCAGCAGCTTGGGGGTCAGACTGGGGAACACTGAAGCTTTCTTT | CASSLGVRLGNTEAFF
. | TRBJ1-6 | once | TRBV7-2 | TGTGCCAGCAGCTTATCGAATTCACCCCTCCACTTT | CASSLSNSPLHF
. | TRBJ2-5 | . | TRBV7-3 | TGTGCCAGCAGCTTAAATGGACAGCCTCAAGAGACCCAGTACTTC | CASSLNGQPQETQYF
TRBD2 | TRBJ2-1 | . | TRBV3-1/TRBV3-2 | TGTGCCAGCAGCCAGGTCCCAACGGGACTAGAGGCTTTCCTTCCCGACAATGAGCAGTTCTTC | CASSQVPTGLEAFLPDNEQFF
. | TRBJ1-1 | . | TRBV6-2/TRBV6-3 | TGTGCCAGCAGCGCTCCACCTGCAGGCGTAGCTTTCTTT | CASSAPPAGVAFF
. | TRBJ1-5 | . | TRBV28 | TGTGCCAGCACCATTTGGCAGGGAAGCAATCAGCCCCAGCATTTT | CASTIWQGSNQPQHF
. | TRBJ2-1 | few | TRBV9 | TGTGCCAGCAGCGTAGGGAGCGGGTACTACAATGAGCAGTTCTTC | CASSVGSGYYNEQFF
. | TRBJ1-2 | . | TRBV7-8 | TGTGCCAGCAGCTTAGCCCTTGGGGGGAACTATGGCTACACCTTC | CASSLALGGNYGYTF
. | TRBJ2-3 | . | TRBV30 | TGTGCCTGGAGTACGGGGGGCACAGATACGCAGTATTTT | CAWSTGGTDTQYF
TRBD2 | TRBJ2-6 | . | TRBV18 | TGTGCCAGCTCACCCCCGGGGGGATCTGGGGCCAACGTCCTGACTTTC | CASSPPGGSGANVLTF
TRBD1 | TRBJ2-7 | few | TRBV5-6 | TGTGCCAGCAGCTTTTTCCGGGACAGGGGATACTACGAGCAGTACTTC | CASSFFRDRGYYEQYF
. | TRBJ1-6 | once | TRBV7-2 | TGTGCCACCTCCGCTCTGCGAGGTTCACCCCTCCACTTT | CATSALRGSPLHF
. | TRBJ1-6 | . | TRBV6-6 | TGTGCCAGCAGCCACCCCTTGGAGCGGGGAGGGTCACCCCTCCACTTT | CASSHPLERGGSPLHF
TRBD2 | TRBJ2-5 | . | TRBV18 | TGTGCCAGCTCATCCCGGGGGGACCTACTAGCGTTACAAGAGACCCAGTACTTC | CASSSRGDLLALQETQYF
. | TRBJ1-1 | . | TRBV6-2/TRBV6-3 | TGTGCCAGCAGTTATCCGGGGTATCGAAGCACTGAAGCTTTCTTT | CASSYPGYRSTEAFF
. | TRBJ1-1 | . | TRBV5-1 | TGCGCCAGCAGCTTAAGGGGTGAGAACACTGAAGCTTTCTTT | CASSLRGENTEAFF
TRBD1 | TRBJ2-5 | . | TRBV10-2 | TGCGCCAGCACAGGACAGGGAGGACAAGAGACCCAGTACTTC | CASTGQGGQETQYF
TRBD1 | TRBJ2-1 | . | TRBV7-9 | TGTGCCAGCAGCCCCCCGGGACAGGGAAGTTTGAATGAGCAGTTCTTC | CASSPPGQGSLNEQFF
. | TRBJ2-7 | . | TRBV6-5 | TGTGCCAGCAGTTCTAACACAGGACCCTACGAGCAGTACTTC | CASSSNTGPYEQYF
. | TRBJ1-2 | . | TRBV18 | TGTGCCAGCTCACCAGTTGCCTGGACGGGTCAGGGCTATGGCTACACCTTC | CASSPVAWTGQGYGYTF
. | TRBJ1-1 | . | TRBV19 | TGTGCCAGTAGTACGGGGTGGGGGGCTGAAGCTTTCTTT | CASSTGWGAEAFF
TRBD1 | TRBJ2-2 | once | TRBV7-2 | TGTGCCAGTTCGATCCGACAGGGTACCACCGGGGAGCTGTTTTTT | CASSIRQGTTGELFF
TRBD1 | TRBJ1-4 | . | TRBV18 | TGTGCCAGCTCCTTTGGACAGGGTGAGGAAAAACTGTTTTTT | CASSFGQGEEKLFF
TRBD1 | TRBJ2-5 | . | TRBV11-2 | TGTGCCAGCAGCCTTCAATCGACAGGGTCGTGGGCCCAGTACTTC | CASSLQSTGSWAQYF
. | TRBJ2-7 | . | TRBV7-2 | TGTGCCAGCAGTCTAGACTTGCGCAGTATCGGCGAGCAGTACTTC | CASSLDLRSIGEQYF
. | TRBJ1-2 | . | TRBV18 | TGTGCCAGCTCACCACTCGCGGGGGGCTACACCTTC | CASSPLAGGYTF
. | TRBJ2-7 | . | TRBV3-1/TRBV3-2 | TGTGCCAGCAGCCAAGTTCCGCCAGGGGAGCAGTACTTC | CASSQVPPGEQYF
TRBD1 | TRBJ2-2 | . | TRBV6-5 | TGTGCCAGCAGTTCCTCTACAGGGGGACACGGGGAGCTGTTTTTT | CASSSSTGGHGELFF
TRBD2 | TRBJ2-1 | . | TRBV9 | TGTGCCAGCAGCGTAGCTGCTAGCGGGACCCACAATGAGCAGTTCTTC | CASSVAASGTHNEQFF
TRBD2 | TRBJ2-7 | . | TRBV5-1 | TGCGCCAGCAGCCCGGGAGGTTCTAACGAGCAGTACTTC | CASSPGGSNEQYF
. | TRBJ2-3 | . | TRBV2 | TGTGCCAGTACTCAAGAGAGCACAGATACGCAGTATTTT | CASTQESTDTQYF
TRBD1 | TRBJ2-7 | few | TRBV2 | TGTGCCAGCAGTGGACAGGGTAACTACGAGCAGTACTTC | CASSGQGNYEQYF
TRBD2 | TRBJ2-1 | . | TRBV7-3 | TGTGCCAGCAGCACCGGGACTAGCGGGAGGGCCGCTGAGCAGTTCTTC | CASSTGTSGRAAEQFF
TRBD2 | TRBJ2-6 | . | TRBV7-3 | TGTGCCAGCAGCCCGAGGACTAGCGGGGTCTCTGGGGCCAACGTCCTGACTTTC | CASSPRTSGVSGANVLTF